Listed here are 21 T cell receptor beta chains from one sample, sequenced in a study of blood T cell repertoires in COVID-19. Here immunoSEQ multiplex PCR was the method, and the copy in TCRdb shows in-frame clones only, minus some. The table has about 200,000 clones, 85% to 90% seen once. Sequencing input: peripheral blood. The receptors stem from a man between 18 and 29 years old with active or convalescent COVID-19.

V is TRBV4-2 and J is TRBJ2-3, with D maybe TRBD2 (6 bases). CDR1 is LGHNA and CDR2 is YNFKEQ in the germline V gene. This CDR3 has 16 amino acids. Trimming took 1 base from V and 3 from J, leaving 14 bases between them. CDR3 in amino acids: CASSQALASATDTQYF. CDR3 in DNA: TGTGCCAGCAGCCAAGCATTGGCTAGCGCAACAGATACGCAGTATTTT.

The chain combines TRBV2 with TRBJ2-5; 9 positions agree with TRBD2. The V gene's germline CDR1 is SNHLY and CDR2 FYNNEI. The V segment lost 11 bases and the J segment 5 bases; nucleotides outside the gene matches: 9. CDR3 length equals 13 residues. CDR3 sequence reads: CARGGGAVETQYF. In nucleotides, the CDR3 is TGTGCCCGGGGCGGGGGGGCCGTGGAGACCCAGTACTTC.

The rearrangement links TRBV7-2 to TRBJ1-2; 8 nucleotides align to TRBD1. Looked up from germline, CDR1 is SGHTA and CDR2 is FQGNSA. The CDR3 runs to 15 residues. With 5 bases clipped from V and 2 bases from J, the junction kept 7 bases outside the gene matches. The DNA for the CDR3 is TGTGCCAGCAGCGCAGACAGGGGAACAAACTATGGCTACACCTTC. Its translation: CASSADRGTNYGYTF.

This chain links TRBV12-3 or TRBV12-4 with TRBJ2-3, with D tentatively TRBD2 (5 bases). V lost 4 bases to trimming and J lost 10 bases, with 12 bases between them. This CDR3 region has 12 residues. DNA of the CDR3: TGTGCCAGCAGTTCCTTACTAGTCCCGCAGTATTTT. Translation: CASSSLLVPQYF.

This clone is a singleton in its sample. This chain joins TRBV5-4 and TRBJ2-5; D may be TRBD2 (5 bases). Germline V lookup: CDR1 SGHNT, CDR2 YYREEE (reference sequence). The CDR3 totals 15 residues. V gave up 4 bases and J gave up 2 bases, with 15 bases separating them. The CDR3 sequence is CASSQRGKTQETQYF. CDR3 in DNA: TGTGCCAGCAGCCAAAGAGGGAAGACTCAAGAGACCCAGTACTTC.

V usage is TRBV19 and J usage is TRBJ1-6; a possible D gene is TRBD1 (6 bases). V shed 4 bases and J shed 0 bases, with 10 bases lying between them. This CDR3 is built from 16 residues. Germline CDR1 is LNHDA and CDR2 is SQIVND (reference sequence). CDR3 loop: CASSSRGNSYNSPLHF. The CDR3 DNA sequence: TGTGCCAGTAGTAGCAGGGGTAACTCCTATAATTCACCCCTCCACTTT. The full variable domain, with the rest looked up from reference TRBV19 and TRBJ1-6, is DGGITQSPKYLFRKEGQNVTLSCEQNLNHDAMYWYRQDPGQGLRLIYYSQIVNDFQKGDIAEGYSVSREKKESFPLTVTSAQKNPTAFYLCASSSRGNSYNSPLHFGNGTRLTVT.

The table lists this clone with a few counts. V and J are TRBV6-5 and TRBJ2-4; 7 bases fit TRBD1. CDR1 is MNHEY and CDR2 is SVGAGI in the germline V gene. The CDR3 loop spans 13 amino acids. Trimming took 8 bases from V and 5 from J; bases not matched to a gene: 6. CDR3 nucleotide sequence: TGTGCCAGCGGAACAGGGGACCAAAACATTCAGTACTTC. Translating gives CASGTGDQNIQYF.

The chain joins TRBV12-5 to TRBJ1-1; TRBD1 aligns across 10 bases. The CDR3 totals 16 residues. The V gene end was trimmed by 3 bases and the J gene end by 1 base; junction bases not matched to a gene: 5. Germline V gene sequence: CDR1 LGHNT, CDR2 FRNRAP. The CDR3 reads CASGLVWTGGNTEAFF. CDR3 sequence (DNA): TGTGCTAGTGGTTTAGTCTGGACAGGGGGGAACACTGAAGCTTTCTTT.

The chain carries TRBV15 and TRBJ1-2; 7 bases are shared with TRBD1. CDR1 and CDR2 from the germline V gene are LNHNV and YYDKDF (reference sequence). The length of the CDR3 is 16 residues. Trimming took 4 bases from V and 1 from J; bases not matched to a gene: 9. CDR3 sequence (DNA): TGTGCCACCAGCACAGACCGGGACAGCTATAACTATGGCTACACCTTC. It encodes CATSTDRDSYNYGYTF.

The V gene is TRBV4-1, the J gene TRBJ1-2, with D perhaps matching TRBD1 (6 bases). Germline CDR1 MGHRA, CDR2 YSYEKL. V was trimmed by 4 bases and J by 6 bases, leaving 12 bases between them. The CDR3 extends over 13 amino acids. In nucleotides, the CDR3 is TGCGCCAGCAGCCTACAGGGTTGGAATGGCTACACCTTC. Protein: CASSLQGWNGYTF.

This chain uses TRBV7-2 with TRBJ1-1; D gene ambiguous. The CDR3 contains 13 residues. The germline gives CDR1 SGHTA, CDR2 FQGNSA. V shed 1 base and J shed 1 base, with 4 bases lying between them. The CDR3 loop reads CASSLEQNTEAFF. DNA for the CDR3: TGTGCCAGCAGCTTAGAACAGAACACTGAAGCTTTCTTT.

This clone was found once. V gene TRBV2 combines with J gene TRBJ2-4; 8 nucleotides align to TRBD1. The CDR3 runs to 13 residues. Per the germline V gene, CDR1 is SNHLY and CDR2 is FYNNEI. V lost 7 bases and J lost 8; bases outside the gene matches: 7. DNA for the CDR3: TGTGCCAGCACCGGACAGGGTGGGGACATTCAGTACTTC. Translated, it gives CASTGQGGDIQYF. The variable domain in full, completed from reference TRBV2 and TRBJ2-4, reads EPEVTQTPSHQVTQMGQEVILRCVPISNHLYFYWYRQILGQKVEFLVSFYNNEISEKSEIFDDQFSVERPDGSNFTLKIRSTKLEDSAMYFCASTGQGGDIQYFGAGTRLSVL.

This rearrangement joins TRBV6-6 to TRBJ1-2; tentative D call: TRBD1 (6 bases). The CDR3 is 13 residues long. With 6 bases removed from V and 4 bases from J, the gap between germline ends came to 12 bases. Germline V gene lookup returns CDR1 MNHNY and CDR2 SVGAGI (reference sequence). The CDR3, as DNA: TGTGCCAGCAGAGGGGGGGGTGGCTATGGCTACACCTTC. It is translated as CASRGGGGYGYTF.

The chain couples TRBV12-3 or TRBV12-4 to TRBJ1-2, with 7 bases aligning to TRBD1. Unmatched junction bases numbered 7, after V lost 5 bases and J lost 7 bases. The CDR3 sequence is 13 residues long. DNA for the CDR3: TGTGCCAGCAGTCGGGACAGCCCGGCTGGCTACACCTTC. Translating gives CASSRDSPAGYTF.

The chain employs TRBV29-1 and TRBJ2-7, with D possibly matching TRBD2 (6 bases). The CDR3 consists of 13 residues. V lost 4 bases and J lost 2, with 12 bases in between. Germline V CDR1 and CDR2: SQVTM, ANQGSEA. Here the CDR3 reads CSVARSGPYEQYF. DNA of the CDR3: TGCAGCGTTGCGCGTAGCGGACCCTACGAGCAGTACTTC.

The chain employs TRBV19 and TRBJ2-5; 10 nucleotides agree with TRBD2. Germline V lookup: CDR1 LNHDA, CDR2 SQIVND (reference sequence). V dropped 9 bases and J dropped 2; count of bases not matched to a gene: 15. The length of the CDR3 is 17 residues. The CDR3 nucleotides are TGTGCCAGCTCCATGGGGCTAGCGGGAGAGGGGCAAGAGACCCAGTACTTC. Translating gives CASSMGLAGEGQETQYF.

This clone appeared once. The CDR3 nucleotides read TGTGCCAGCAGCAACCTCTTCGAGACTAGCGGTAGAGAGACCCAGTACTTC. It is translated as CASSNLFETSGRETQYF. The chain combines TRBV7-9 with TRBJ2-5, with 9 bases lining up with TRBD2. Germline V lookup: CDR1 SEHNR, CDR2 FQNEAQ (reference sequence). Trimming cost V 5 bases and J 4 bases; bases outside gene matches: 14. This CDR3 comprises 17 residues. Full variable domain (rest looked up from reference TRBV7-9 and TRBJ2-5): DTGVSQNPRHKITKRGQNVTFRCDPISEHNRLYWYRQTLGQGPEFLTYFQNEAQLEKSRLLSDRFSAERPKGSFSTLEIQRTEQGDSAMYLCASSNLFETSGRETQYFGPGTRLLVL.

This sequence joins TRBV19 and TRBJ1-6; 10 nucleotides match TRBD1. Germline V CDR1 and CDR2: LNHDA, SQIVND (reference sequence). With 4 bases clipped from V and 9 bases from J, the junction kept 9 bases outside the gene matches. The CDR3 sequence is 16 residues long. The CDR3 nucleotides are TGTGCCAGTAGTAGCGGACAGGGGGATTTGGGTTCACCCCTCCACTTT. This gives the protein CASSSGQGDLGSPLHF.

In DNA form, the CDR3 reads TGTGCCAGCCCCCCTCAGTGTACCGATCAGCCCCAGCATTTT. It codes for CASPPQCTDQPQHF. The chain links TRBV4-2 to TRBJ1-5; D not resolved. V shed 8 bases and J shed 5 bases, with 16 bases lying between them. Germline-derived CDR1 and CDR2 are LGHNA and YNFKEQ. The CDR3 sequence is 14 residues long.

The chain is built from TRBV3-1 (or the pseudogene TRBV3-2) and TRBJ1-2, with D possibly TRBD1 on 5 matching bases. In germline, CDR1 is LGHDT, CDR2 YNNKEL (reference sequence). Trimming left V 0 bases short and J 6 bases short, with 11 bases between. This CDR3 comprises 14 residues. In nucleotides, the CDR3 is TGTGCCAGCAGCCAAGAGACAGCTCGGGATGGCTACACCTTC. Amino acid sequence: CASSQETARDGYTF.

V and J are TRBV12-5 and TRBJ1-4, with TRBD1 matching 10 bases. In germline, CDR1 is LGHNT, CDR2 FRNRAP. V lost 4 bases and J lost 3; bases outside the gene matches: 5. This CDR3 contains 16 residues. CDR3 in amino acids: CASGSDDRGPNEKLFF. The CDR3 nucleotides read TGTGCTAGTGGTTCCGACGACAGGGGGCCTAATGAAAAACTGTTTTTT. Full variable domain (outside the CDR3, taken from reference TRBV12-5 and TRBJ1-4): DARVTQTPRHKVTEMGQEVTMRCQPILGHNTVFWYRQTMMQGLELLAYFRNRAPLDDSGMPKDRFSAEMPDATLATLKIQPSEPRDSAVYFCASGSDDRGPNEKLFFGSGTQLSVL.